The present T cell receptor beta chain was sequenced within a study of OX40 agonist ivuxolimab in advanced cancers. Looking at the study overall: Head and neck, renal cell, melanoma or hepatocellular carcinoma were the cancers that dose-escalation patients had. Patients with prior anti-PD-1, anti-PD-L1 or anti-CTLA-4 therapy were eligible; about 41% had some.

TCRdb keeps only in-frame clones here, not all; method: immunoSEQ multiplex PCR. The sample gives about 55,000 clones, approximately 81% of which show up once; approximately 4.6% is in the top ten. The J segment lost 6 bases and the V segment lost 7 bases, leaving 18 bases of the junction unmatched. The CDR3 length is 17 residues. Germline values: CDR1 MNHEY, CDR2 SMNVEV (reference sequence). The source is an adult with an advanced solid tumor such as melanoma, head and neck, liver or kidney cancer. The starting material was CD4+ or CD8+ T cells sorted from blood, obtained in a trial of the OX40 agonist ivuxolimab. The V and J genes are TRBV27 and TRBJ2-7, with 10 nucleotides matching TRBD2. CDR3: CASKGRASGSSFSEQYF. The CDR3 coding sequence is TGTGCCAGCAAGGGCAGGGCTAGCGGGAGTTCTTTCTCCGAGCAGTACTTC.